Sequencing of this TCR beta chain was carried out in a study of blood T cell repertoires in COVID-19. Study information: Both acute and convalescent COVID-19 samples were obtained from the United States, Italy and Spain. T cells, B-cell-depleted T cells, or PBMCs supplied cDNA or gDNA.

In the original workflow: How many nucleated cells were present was estimated from reference gene primer amplification. Here immunoSEQ multiplex PCR was the method, and the copy in TCRdb shows in-frame clones only, minus some. Clone size and the V and J calls come from that table; the DNA yielded D and trimming. Here the sample spans approximately 68,000 clones, about 81% being singletons. The CDR3 totals 15 residues. The V and J ends lost 4 bases and 9 bases, in that order; junction bases with no gene match: 6. Looked up from germline, CDR1 is MDHEN and CDR2 is SYDVKM. There are a few counts of this clone.

The genes are TRBV28 and TRBJ2-6, with 10 nucleotides matching TRBD1. The sequenced material came from peripheral blood. The sequence came from a human donor in a cohort sampled during active COVID-19. The CDR3 here is CASSSPTGGGNVLTF. In DNA, the CDR3 is TGTGCCAGCAGTTCTCCGACAGGGGGCGGCAACGTCCTGACTTTC.